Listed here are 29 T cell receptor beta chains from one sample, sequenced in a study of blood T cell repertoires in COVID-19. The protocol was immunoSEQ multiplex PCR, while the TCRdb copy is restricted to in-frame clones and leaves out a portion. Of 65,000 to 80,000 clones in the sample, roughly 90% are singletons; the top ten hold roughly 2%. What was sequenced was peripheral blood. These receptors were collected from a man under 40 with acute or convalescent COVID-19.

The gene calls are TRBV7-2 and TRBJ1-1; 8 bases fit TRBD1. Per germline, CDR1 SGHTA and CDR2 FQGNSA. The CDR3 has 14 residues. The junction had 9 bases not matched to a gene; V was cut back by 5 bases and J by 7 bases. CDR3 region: CASSARQGPGEAFF. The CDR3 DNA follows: TGTGCCAGCAGCGCCAGACAGGGGCCGGGTGAAGCTTTCTTT. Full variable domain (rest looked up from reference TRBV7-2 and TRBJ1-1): GAGVSQSPSNKVTEKGKDVELRCDPISGHTALYWYRQSLGQGLEFLIYFQGNSAPDKSGLPSDRFSAERTGGSVSTLTIQRTQQEDSAVYLCASSARQGPGEAFFGQGTRLTVV.

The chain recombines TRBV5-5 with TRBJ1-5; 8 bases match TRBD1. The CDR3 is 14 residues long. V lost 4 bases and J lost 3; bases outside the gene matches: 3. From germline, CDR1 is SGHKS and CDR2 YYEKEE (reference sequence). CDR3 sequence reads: CASSTGGVNQPQHF. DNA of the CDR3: TGTGCCAGCAGCACAGGGGGGGTCAATCAGCCCCAGCATTTT.

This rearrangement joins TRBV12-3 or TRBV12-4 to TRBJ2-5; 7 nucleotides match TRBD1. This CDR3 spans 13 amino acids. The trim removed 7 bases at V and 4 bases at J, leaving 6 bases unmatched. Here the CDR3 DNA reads TGTGCCAGCACCTCGACAGGGTTAGAGACCCAGTACTTC. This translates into CASTSTGLETQYF.

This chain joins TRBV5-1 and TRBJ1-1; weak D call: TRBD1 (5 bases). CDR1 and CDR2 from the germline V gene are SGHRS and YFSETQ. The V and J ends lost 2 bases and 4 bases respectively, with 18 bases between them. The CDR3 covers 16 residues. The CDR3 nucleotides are TGCGCCAGCAGCTTCTGGGGGGAGGCTATGGGCACTGAAGCTTTCTTT. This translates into CASSFWGEAMGTEAFF.

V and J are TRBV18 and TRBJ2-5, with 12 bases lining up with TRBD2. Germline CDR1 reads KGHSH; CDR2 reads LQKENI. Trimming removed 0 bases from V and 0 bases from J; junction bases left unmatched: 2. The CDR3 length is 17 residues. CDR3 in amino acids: CASSPPLAGGDQETQYF. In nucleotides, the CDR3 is TGTGCCAGCTCACCACCACTAGCGGGGGGTGACCAAGAGACCCAGTACTTC.

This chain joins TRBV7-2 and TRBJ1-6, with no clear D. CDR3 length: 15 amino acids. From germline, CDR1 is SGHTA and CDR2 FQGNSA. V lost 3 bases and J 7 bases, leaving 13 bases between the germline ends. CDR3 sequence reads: CASSFSGGGNSPLHF. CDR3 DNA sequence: TGTGCCAGCAGCTTTTCGGGCGGCGGGAATTCACCCCTCCACTTT.

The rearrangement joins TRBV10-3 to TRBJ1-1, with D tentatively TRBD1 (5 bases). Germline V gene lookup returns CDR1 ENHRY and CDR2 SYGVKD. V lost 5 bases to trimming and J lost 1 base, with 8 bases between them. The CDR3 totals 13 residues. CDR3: CAISKQENTEAFF. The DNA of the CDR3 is TGTGCCATCAGTAAACAGGAGAACACTGAAGCTTTCTTT.

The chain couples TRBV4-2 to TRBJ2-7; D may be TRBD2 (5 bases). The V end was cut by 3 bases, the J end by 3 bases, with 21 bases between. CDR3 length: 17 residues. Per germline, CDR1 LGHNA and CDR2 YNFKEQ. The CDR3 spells CASSHGDGRPGVYEQYF. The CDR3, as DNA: TGTGCCAGCAGCCACGGAGATGGGCGTCCCGGGGTCTACGAGCAGTACTTC.

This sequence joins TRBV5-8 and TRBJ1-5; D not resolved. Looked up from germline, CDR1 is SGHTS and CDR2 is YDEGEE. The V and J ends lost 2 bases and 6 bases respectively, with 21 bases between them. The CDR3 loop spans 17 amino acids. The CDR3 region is CASSFYGERLRAQPQHF. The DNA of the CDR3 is TGTGCCAGCAGCTTCTACGGGGAAAGGTTACGCGCTCAGCCCCAGCATTTT.

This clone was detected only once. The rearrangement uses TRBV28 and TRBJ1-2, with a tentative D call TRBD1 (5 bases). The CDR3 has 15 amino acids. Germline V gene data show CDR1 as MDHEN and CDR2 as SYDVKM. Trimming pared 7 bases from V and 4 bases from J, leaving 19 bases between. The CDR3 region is CASKTSDSTPYGYTF. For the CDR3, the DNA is TGTGCCAGCAAAACTTCCGACAGTACTCCCTATGGCTACACCTTC.

As DNA, the CDR3 is TGTGCCAGCAGCTGGGACAGCGTTACCGGGGAGCTGTTTTTT. Translating gives CASSWDSVTGELFF. This chain joins TRBV6-5 and TRBJ2-2; TRBD1 agrees at 7 bases. The trim removed 6 bases at V and 5 bases at J, leaving 6 bases unmatched. Germline V lookup: CDR1 MNHEY, CDR2 SVGAGI. CDR3 length equals 14 residues.

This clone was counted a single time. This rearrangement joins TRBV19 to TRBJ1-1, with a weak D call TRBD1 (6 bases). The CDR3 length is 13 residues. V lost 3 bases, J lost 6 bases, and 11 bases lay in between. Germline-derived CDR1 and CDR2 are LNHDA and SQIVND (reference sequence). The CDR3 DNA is TGTGCCAGTAGTATGACGCGGACAGCTGAAGCTTTCTTT. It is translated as CASSMTRTAEAFF. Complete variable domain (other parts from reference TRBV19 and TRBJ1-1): DGGITQSPKYLFRKEGQNVTLSCEQNLNHDAMYWYRQDPGQGLRLIYYSQIVNDFQKGDIAEGYSVSREKKESFPLTVTSAQKNPTAFYLCASSMTRTAEAFFGQGTRLTVV.

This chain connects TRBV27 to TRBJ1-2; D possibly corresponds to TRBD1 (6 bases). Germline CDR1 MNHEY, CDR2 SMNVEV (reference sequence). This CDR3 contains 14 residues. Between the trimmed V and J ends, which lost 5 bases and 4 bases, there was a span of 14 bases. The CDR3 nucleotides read TGTGCCAGCAGTACTACAGGGTCGGGCTATGGCTACACCTTC. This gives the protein CASSTTGSGYGYTF.

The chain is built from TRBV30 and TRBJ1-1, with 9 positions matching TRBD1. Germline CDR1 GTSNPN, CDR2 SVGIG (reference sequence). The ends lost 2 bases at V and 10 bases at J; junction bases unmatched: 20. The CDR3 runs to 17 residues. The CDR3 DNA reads TGTGCCTGGAGTCCCATGGACAGGGGAAGTTATTTAGGGGGAGCTTTCTTT. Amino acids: CAWSPMDRGSYLGGAFF.

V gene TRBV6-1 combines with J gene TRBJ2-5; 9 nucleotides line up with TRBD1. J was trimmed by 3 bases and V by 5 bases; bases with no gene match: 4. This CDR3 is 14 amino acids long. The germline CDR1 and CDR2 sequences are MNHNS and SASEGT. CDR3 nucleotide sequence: TGTGCCAGCAGTACAGGGGGCGTCGAAGAGACCCAGTACTTC. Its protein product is CASSTGGVEETQYF.

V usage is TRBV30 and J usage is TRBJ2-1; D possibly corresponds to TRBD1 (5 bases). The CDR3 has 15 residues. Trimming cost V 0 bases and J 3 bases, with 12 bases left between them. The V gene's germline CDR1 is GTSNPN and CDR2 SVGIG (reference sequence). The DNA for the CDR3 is TGTGCCTGGAGTGTACCGGACACCGACTACAATGAGCAGTTCTTC. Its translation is CAWSVPDTDYNEQFF.

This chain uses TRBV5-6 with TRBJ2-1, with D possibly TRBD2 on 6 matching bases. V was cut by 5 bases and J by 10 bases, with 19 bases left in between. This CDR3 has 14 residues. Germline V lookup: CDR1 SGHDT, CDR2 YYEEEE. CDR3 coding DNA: TGTGCCAGCAGACGTCCAATTAGGGGAGGAGAGCAGTTCTTC. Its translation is CASRRPIRGGEQFF.

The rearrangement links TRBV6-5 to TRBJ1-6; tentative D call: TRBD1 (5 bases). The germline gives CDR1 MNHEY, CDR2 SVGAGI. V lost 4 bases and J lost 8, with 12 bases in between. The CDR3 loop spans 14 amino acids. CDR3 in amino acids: CASSSRDAYSPLHF. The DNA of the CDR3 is TGTGCCAGCAGTTCCAGGGATGCGTATTCACCCCTCCACTTT.

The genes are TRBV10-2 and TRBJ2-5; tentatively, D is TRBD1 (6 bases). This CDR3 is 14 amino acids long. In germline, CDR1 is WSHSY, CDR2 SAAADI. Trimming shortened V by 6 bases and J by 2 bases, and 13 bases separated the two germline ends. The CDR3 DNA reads TGCGCCAGCAGCATACAGGGTGCTCAAGAGACCCAGTACTTC. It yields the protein CASSIQGAQETQYF.

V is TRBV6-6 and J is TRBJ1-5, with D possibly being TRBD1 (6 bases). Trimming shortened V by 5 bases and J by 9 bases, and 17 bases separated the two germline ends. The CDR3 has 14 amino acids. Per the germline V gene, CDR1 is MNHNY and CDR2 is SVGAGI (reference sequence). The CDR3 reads CASSPRGTLGPQHF. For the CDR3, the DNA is TGTGCCAGCAGTCCCAGGGGCACGCTGGGGCCCCAGCATTTT.

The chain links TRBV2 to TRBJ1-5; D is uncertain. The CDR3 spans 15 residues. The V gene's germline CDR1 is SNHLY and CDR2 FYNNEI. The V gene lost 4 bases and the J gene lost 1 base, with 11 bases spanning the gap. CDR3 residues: CASSGGGESNQPQHF. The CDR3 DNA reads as TGTGCCAGCAGTGGGGGTGGGGAGAGCAATCAGCCCCAGCATTTT.

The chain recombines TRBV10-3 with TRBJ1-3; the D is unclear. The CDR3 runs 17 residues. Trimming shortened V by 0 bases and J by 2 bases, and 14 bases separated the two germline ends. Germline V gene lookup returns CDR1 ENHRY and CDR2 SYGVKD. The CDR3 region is CAISESVYPGPGNTIYF. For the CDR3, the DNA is TGTGCCATCAGTGAGTCAGTTTACCCAGGCCCTGGAAACACCATATATTTT.

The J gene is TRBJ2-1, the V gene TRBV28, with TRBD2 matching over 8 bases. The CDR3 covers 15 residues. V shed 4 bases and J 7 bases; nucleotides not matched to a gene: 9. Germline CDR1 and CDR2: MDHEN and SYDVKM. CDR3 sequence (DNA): TGTGCCAGCAGTTCGGGGGGGGGCTCTTTGAATGAGCAGTTCTTC. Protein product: CASSSGGGSLNEQFF.

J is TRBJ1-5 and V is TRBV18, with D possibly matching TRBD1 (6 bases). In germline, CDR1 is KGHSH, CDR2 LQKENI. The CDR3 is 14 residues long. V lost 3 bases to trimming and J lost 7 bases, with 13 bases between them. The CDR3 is CASSPLRGGQPQHF. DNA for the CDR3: TGTGCCAGCTCACCTCTCAGGGGCGGCCAGCCCCAGCATTTT.

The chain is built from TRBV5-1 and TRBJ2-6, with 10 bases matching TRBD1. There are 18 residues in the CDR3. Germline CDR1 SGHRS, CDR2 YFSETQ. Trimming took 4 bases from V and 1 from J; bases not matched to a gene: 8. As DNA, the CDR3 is TGCGCCAGCAGCCCAGACAGGGGGCTTGAGTCTGGGGCCAACGTCCTGACTTTC. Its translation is CASSPDRGLESGANVLTF. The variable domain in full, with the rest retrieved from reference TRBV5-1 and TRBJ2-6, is KAGVTQTPRYLIKTRGQQVTLSCSPISGHRSVSWYQQTPGQGLQFLFEYFSETQRNKGNFPGRFSGRQFSNSRSEMNVSTLELGDSALYLCASSPDRGLESGANVLTFGAGSRLTVL.

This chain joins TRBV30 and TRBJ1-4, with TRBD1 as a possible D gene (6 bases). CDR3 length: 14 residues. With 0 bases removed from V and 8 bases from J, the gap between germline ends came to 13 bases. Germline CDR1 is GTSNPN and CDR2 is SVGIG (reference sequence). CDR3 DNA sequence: TGTGCCTGGAGTGTAGGGGGGGCGGAAGAAAAACTGTTTTTT. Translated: CAWSVGGAEEKLFF.

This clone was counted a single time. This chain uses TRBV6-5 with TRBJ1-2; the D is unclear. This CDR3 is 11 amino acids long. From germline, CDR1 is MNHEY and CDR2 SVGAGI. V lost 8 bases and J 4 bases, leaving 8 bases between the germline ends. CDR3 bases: TGTGCCAGCCTTAAATCCTATGGCTACACCTTC. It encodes CASLKSYGYTF.

CDR3 coding DNA: TGTGCCAGCAGGAACAGGGCTTTAGCGGGACGAGCGGAGACCCAGTACTTC. Its translation is CASRNRALAGRAETQYF. The V call is TRBV5-4, the J call TRBJ2-5; 8 bases are shared with TRBD2. The germline V gene has CDR1 SGHNT and CDR2 YYREEE (reference sequence). Trimming at V came to 5 bases and at J to 5 bases, leaving 17 bases not matched to a gene. This CDR3 spans 17 amino acids.

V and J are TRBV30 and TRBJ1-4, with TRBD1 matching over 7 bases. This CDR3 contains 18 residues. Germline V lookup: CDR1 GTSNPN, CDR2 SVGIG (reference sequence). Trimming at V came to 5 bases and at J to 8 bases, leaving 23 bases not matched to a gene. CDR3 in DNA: TGTGCCTGGGGGGCCCAATCCCGGGACAGTCGCACCCCCGAAAAACTGTTTTTT. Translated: CAWGAQSRDSRTPEKLFF. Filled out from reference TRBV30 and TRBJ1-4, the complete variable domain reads SQTIHQWPATLVQPVGSPLSLECTVEGTSNPNLYWYRQAAGRGLQLLFYSVGIGQISSEVPQNLSASRPQDRQFILSSKKLLLSDSGFYLCAWGAQSRDSRTPEKLFFGSGTQLSVL.